Here is one TCR beta chain with its context. Clones were read by immunoSEQ multiplex PCR, and TCRdb kept only the in-frame ones, dropping some. The sample has 150,000 to 250,000 clones; around four fifths are singletons. Germline assignment: CDR1 MNHNY and CDR2 SVGAGI (reference sequence). V was pared by 5 bases and J by 4 bases, with 17 bases between. The CDR3 is 15 amino acids. This specimen comes from a study of blood T cell repertoires in COVID-19. Study as a whole: PBMCs, B-cell-depleted T cells, or T cells provided the cDNA or gDNA that made up the material.

The source material was peripheral blood. The receptor's source is a human donor with acute or convalescent COVID-19. The donor label of this sample is uncertain. V usage is TRBV6-6 and J usage is TRBJ2-5, with a possible D match to TRBD1 (6 bases). The CDR3 sequence: CASSSPIGQRETQYF. DNA for the CDR3: TGTGCCAGCAGTAGCCCCATAGGACAGAGAGAGACCCAGTACTTC.